A selection of T cell receptor beta chains follows, all from one sample in a study of T cell responses to AZD1222 COVID-19 vaccine. The repertoire was sequenced with immunoSEQ multiplex PCR; TCRdb's copy has only in-frame clones and lacks some. The table has some 79,000 clones, 75% to 90% seen once. The specimen was peripheral blood, collected 28 days after the second AZD1222 dose. These receptor sequences come from an adult who received the AZD1222 COVID-19 vaccine. The CDR3 runs from the conserved cysteine through the conserved F or W. The D gene is left open where the match is weak. The size field is filled for only some rows; it gives once, few, many or a size class.

j_call v_call d_call clone_size cdr3_nt cdr3_aa
TRBJ1-2 TRBV30 - - TGTGCCTCCTCAACAGGAAGTGGCTACACCTTC CASSTGSGYTF
TRBJ1-5 TRBV2 TRBD1 - TGTGCCAGCAATACAGGGGGCGGGCAGCCCCAGCATTTT CASNTGGGQPQHF
TRBJ1-1 TRBV29-1 TRBD1 - TGCAGCGTAGAGACAGGGGGCTTCGGTGTGAACACTGAAGCTTTCTTT CSVETGGFGVNTEAFF
TRBJ1-4 TRBV7-9 TRBD1 once TGTGCCAGCAGATCGACAGGGACGAGTAAGCAGAAACTGTTTTTT CASRSTGTSKQKLFF
TRBJ2-7 TRBV5-5 TRBD1 - TGTGCCAGTGGGACAGATTCCTACGAGCAGTACTTC CASGTDSYEQYF
TRBJ2-6 TRBV7-3 - - TGTGCCAGCAGCTCCCAGGTGGAGATTTCTGGGGCCAACGTCCTGACTTTC CASSSQVEISGANVLTF
TRBJ1-5 TRBV4-1 TRBD1 - TGCGCCAGCAGCCGGTTAAGCCGGGACAGGGGACTTAAAACCCGAGATCAGCCCCAGCATTTT CASSRLSRDRGLKTRDQPQHF
TRBJ1-4 TRBV30 - - TGTGCCTGGACAGCAGGGACTTATGAAAAACTGTTTTTT CAWTAGTYEKLFF
TRBJ1-4 TRBV2 - - TGTGCCAGCAGGGCAACAACTAATGAAAAACTGTTTTTT CASRATTNEKLFF
TRBJ2-7 TRBV5-1 TRBD1 - TGCGCCAGCAGCTTGGGACAGGGATCCTACGAGCAGTACTTC CASSLGQGSYEQYF
TRBJ2-3 TRBV20-1 - - TGCAGTGCTAGTAGGACGCTCCCCGACACAGATACGCAGTATTTT CSASRTLPDTDTQYF
TRBJ2-1 TRBV7-3 TRBD1 - TGTGCCAGCAGCTTCCAACAGGGGGGTTACAATGAGCAGTTCTTC CASSFQQGGYNEQFF
TRBJ1-1 TRBV7-3 - - TGTGCCAGCAGCTTACACAGGGTGGGTGAAGCTTTCTTT CASSLHRVGEAFF
TRBJ2-7 TRBV5-1 TRBD1 - TGCGCCAGCAGTCTGAACTCGGGACAGGGGGCGTACGAGCAGTACTTC CASSLNSGQGAYEQYF
TRBJ2-2 TRBV19 - - TGTGCCAGTACCCAAGGACAGAACACCGGGGAGCTGTTTTTT CASTQGQNTGELFF
TRBJ1-1 TRBV7-9 TRBD1 - TGTGCCAGCATATCTGGGACAGGGGACACTGAAGCTTTCTTT CASISGTGDTEAFF
TRBJ1-5 TRBV5-5 TRBD1 - TGTGCCAGCAGCTCGACAGGGGGCGGTCAGCCCCAGCATTTT CASSSTGGGQPQHF
TRBJ2-7 TRBV30 TRBD2 - TGTGCCTGGAGTTTCCCGGGACTAGCGGGGAGTTACGAGCAGTACTTC CAWSFPGLAGSYEQYF
TRBJ2-3 TRBV2 - - TGTGCCAGCAGTGGTCACCCGGACGCAGATACGCAGTATTTT CASSGHPDADTQYF
TRBJ1-5 TRBV19 - - TGTGCCAGTAGTATCCCACAGGGTTATCAGCCCCAGCATTTT CASSIPQGYQPQHF
TRBJ1-2 TRBV28 TRBD1 - TGTGCCAGCAGTACAGGGGATCCCCTCTATGGCTACACCTTC CASSTGDPLYGYTF
TRBJ2-7 TRBV27 - - TGTGCCAGCAGTTTAAGAAGGGATGGGGGCGAGCAGTACTTC CASSLRRDGGEQYF
TRBJ1-2 TRBV9 - - TGTGCCAGCAGCGTTTTGAGCACGTATGGCTACACCTTC CASSVLSTYGYTF
TRBJ1-6 TRBV6-5 - - TGTGCCAGCAGCATCGGACAGACTAATAATTCACCCCTCCACTTT CASSIGQTNNSPLHF
TRBJ2-3 TRBV11-2 TRBD2 - TGTGCCAGCAGCTCGGGACTAGCGGACACAGATACGCAGTATTTT CASSSGLADTDTQYF
TRBJ1-5 TRBV7-2 TRBD1 few TGTGCCAGCAGCTTAGACCAGGGGGGAAGTCAGCCCCAGCATTTT CASSLDQGGSQPQHF
TRBJ2-1 TRBV2 - - TGTGCCAGCCGGGGGAGCTCCTACAATGAGCAGTTCTTC CASRGSSYNEQFF
TRBJ2-2 TRBV9 TRBD2 few TGTGCCAGCAGCTCGCGAGGATGGCGGGGGGGTGTCGACACCGGGGAGCTGTTTTTT CASSSRGWRGGVDTGELFF
TRBJ1-1 TRBV2 - once TGTGCCAGCAGTTCGCAGTTGAACACTGAAGCTTTCTTT CASSSQLNTEAFF
TRBJ2-4 TRBV18 - - TGTGCCAGCTCCCCAGGCGCGGCAGCGGAAAACATTCAGTACTTC CASSPGAAAENIQYF
TRBJ2-7 TRBV7-3 TRBD1 - TGTGCCAGCAGCCCCGGGACAGGGTCCGAGCAGTACTTC CASSPGTGSEQYF
TRBJ2-1 TRBV7-3 TRBD1 few TGTGCCAGCACCCTAGACAGGGACAGTGAGCAGTTCTTC CASTLDRDSEQFF
TRBJ1-5 TRBV18 TRBD1 - TGTGCCAGCTCACTCCGGGACAGGGGGGCTTTGGAGCCCCAGCATTTT CASSLRDRGALEPQHF
TRBJ2-5 TRBV5-1 - - TGCGCCAGCAGCTTGCAGGACCAAGAGACCCAGTACTTC CASSLQDQETQYF
TRBJ2-7 TRBV28 - few TGTGCCAGCCGGTCTTGGGAGTTCGAGCAGTACTTC CASRSWEFEQYF
TRBJ2-7 TRBV28 - - TGTGCCAGCAGTTCGACTTCGTCTAGTGTTCGGCAGTACTTC CASSSTSSSVRQYF
TRBJ2-5 TRBV24-1 - - TGTGCCACCAGTGCCGCCGCTTCTCAAGAGACCCAGTACTTC CATSAAASQETQYF
TRBJ1-2 TRBV29-1 TRBD1 - TGCAGCGTTGAGAGACAGGGCGGTAATTATGGCTACACCTTC CSVERQGGNYGYTF
TRBJ1-1 TRBV18 - - TGTGCCAGCTCACCCCCGGCAGGGGCAGCTTTCTTT CASSPPAGAAFF
TRBJ1-2 TRBV24-1 - - TGTGCCACCAGTGATTTTCCGGGGGGGAACTATGGCTACACCTTC CATSDFPGGNYGYTF
TRBJ2-5 TRBV7-9 - - TGTGCCAGCAGCCAGGTCATACAAGAGACCCAGTACTTC CASSQVIQETQYF
TRBJ2-7 TRBV29-1 - - TGCAGCGTTCTGACAGGCGAGCAGTACTTC CSVLTGEQYF
TRBJ1-1 TRBV10-2 TRBD1 - TGCGCCAGCCTGACAGGGTTGACTGAAGCTTTCTTT CASLTGLTEAFF
TRBJ1-2 TRBV18 - - TGTGCCAGCTCACCACCGGGTAGGCAGGTAGAAGGATATGGCTACACCTTC CASSPPGRQVEGYGYTF
TRBJ2-7 TRBV9 TRBD1 - TGTGCCAGCAGCGTAGGGACAGGGCCTACCTACGAGCAGTACTTC CASSVGTGPTYEQYF
TRBJ2-7 TRBV10-3 - once TGTGCCATCAGCGGTGCTGCCTCCTACGAGCAGTACTTC CAISGAASYEQYF
TRBJ2-1 TRBV11-2 TRBD1 - TGTGCCAGCAGCTTCTCGACAGGGCTAACCTACAATGAGCAGTTCTTC CASSFSTGLTYNEQFF
TRBJ1-1 TRBV5-1 TRBD1 - TGCGCCAGCAGCCATCTGGGACAGGGTCGGTCCCTGATGAACACTGAAGCTTTCTTT CASSHLGQGRSLMNTEAFF
TRBJ2-5 TRBV28 - - TGTGCCAGCAGTTCGACAGTGATGCAAGAGACCCAGTACTTC CASSSTVMQETQYF
TRBJ2-7 TRBV2 - few TGTGCCAGCAGGGCCGACGGCTACGAGCAGTACTTC CASRADGYEQYF
TRBJ2-7 TRBV3-1/TRBV3-2 - - TGTGCCAGCACCAACGGCCAGGGCTACGAGCAGTACTTC CASTNGQGYEQYF
TRBJ2-6 TRBV5-6 TRBD1 once TGTGCCAGCAGCTTGTACCGGGACAGCCGCTCTGGGGCCAACGTCCTGACTTTC CASSLYRDSRSGANVLTF
TRBJ1-5 TRBV2 TRBD1 - TGTGCCAGCAGAAGACAGGGGCCAAATCAGCCCCAGCATTTT CASRRQGPNQPQHF
TRBJ2-5 TRBV19 - - TGTGCCAGTAGTAAGGGACGGCAAGAGACCCAGTACTTC CASSKGRQETQYF
TRBJ1-1 TRBV5-5 TRBD1 - TGTGCCAGCAGCTCAGGTCCTCGACAGGGTAGGGGAGGCACTGAAGCTTTCTTT CASSSGPRQGRGGTEAFF
TRBJ1-2 TRBV14 TRBD1 - TGTGCCAGCAGCCCCATGGCGGGACAGGACTATGGCTACACCTTC CASSPMAGQDYGYTF
TRBJ1-6 TRBV27 TRBD1 - TGTGCCAGCAAAGACCCGGGACAGCCAAGAAATTCACCCCTCCACTTT CASKDPGQPRNSPLHF
TRBJ2-6 TRBV15 - - TGTGCCACCAGCAGAGAAGGGGCTGGGGCCAACGTCCTGACTTTC CATSREGAGANVLTF
TRBJ2-7 TRBV15 TRBD1 - TGTGCCACCAGCAGCTCCGGGACAGGGCCCTACGAGCAGTACTTC CATSSSGTGPYEQYF
TRBJ2-4 TRBV13 - few TGTGCCAGCAGCCCCGTCGCGGCCAAAAACATTCAGTACTTC CASSPVAAKNIQYF